The clone carrying this T cell receptor beta chain was detected a few times. CDR1 is SQVTM and CDR2 is ANQGSEA in the germline V gene. The V end was cut by 5 bases, the J end by 0 bases, with 13 bases between. The CDR3 contains 14 residues. The assay was immunoSEQ multiplex PCR, and TCRdb's table has in-frame clones only and misses some. Of over 1,000 clones in the sample, less than 50% are singletons; the top ten hold approximately 7%. This entry belongs to a study of PD-L1 blockade in urothelial cancer. The rearrangement joins TRBV29-1 to TRBJ1-1; TRBD1 is a possible D gene (6 bases). Sequenced here: tumor tissue, sampled before atezolizumab (anti-PD-L1) treatment. The TCR was taken from a man between 60 and 75 years old with urothelial cancer. CDR3: CSVRTQGMNTEAFF. DNA for the CDR3: TGCAGCGTTCGGACCCAGGGGATGAACACTGAAGCTTTCTTT.